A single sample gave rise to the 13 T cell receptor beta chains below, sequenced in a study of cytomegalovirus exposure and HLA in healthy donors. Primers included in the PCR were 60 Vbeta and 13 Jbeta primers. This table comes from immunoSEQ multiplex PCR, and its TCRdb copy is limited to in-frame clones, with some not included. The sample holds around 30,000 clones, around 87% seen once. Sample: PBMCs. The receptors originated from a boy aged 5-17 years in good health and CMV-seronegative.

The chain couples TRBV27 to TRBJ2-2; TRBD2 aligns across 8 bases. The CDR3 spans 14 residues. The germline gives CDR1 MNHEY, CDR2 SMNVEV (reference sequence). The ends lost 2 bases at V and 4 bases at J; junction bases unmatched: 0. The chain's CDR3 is CASSLSGGTGELFF. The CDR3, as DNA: TGTGCCAGCAGTTTAAGCGGGGGCACCGGGGAGCTGTTTTTT.

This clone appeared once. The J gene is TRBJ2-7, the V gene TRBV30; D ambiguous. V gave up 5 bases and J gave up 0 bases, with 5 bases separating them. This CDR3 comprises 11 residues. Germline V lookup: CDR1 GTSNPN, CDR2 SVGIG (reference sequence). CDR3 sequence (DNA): TGTGCCTGGGCGTACTCCTACGAGCAGTACTTC. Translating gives CAWAYSYEQYF.

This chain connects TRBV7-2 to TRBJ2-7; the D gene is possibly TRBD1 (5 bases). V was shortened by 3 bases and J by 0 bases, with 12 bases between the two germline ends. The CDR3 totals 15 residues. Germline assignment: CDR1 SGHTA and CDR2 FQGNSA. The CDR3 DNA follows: TGTGCCAGCAGCTTCGACAGTTTTGGCTCCTACGAGCAGTACTTC. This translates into CASSFDSFGSYEQYF.

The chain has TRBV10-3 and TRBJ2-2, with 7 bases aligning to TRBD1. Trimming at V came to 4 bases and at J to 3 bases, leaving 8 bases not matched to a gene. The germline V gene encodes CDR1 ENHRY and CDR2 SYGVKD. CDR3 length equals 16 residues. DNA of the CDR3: TGTGCCATCAGTGTTGACTCCGACAGGGACACCGGGGAGCTGTTTTTT. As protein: CAISVDSDRDTGELFF.

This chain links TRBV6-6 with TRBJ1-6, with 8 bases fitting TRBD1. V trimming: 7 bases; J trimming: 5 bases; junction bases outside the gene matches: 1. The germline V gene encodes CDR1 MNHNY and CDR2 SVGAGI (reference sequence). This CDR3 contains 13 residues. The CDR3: CASKDRDNSPLHF. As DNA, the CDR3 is TGTGCCAGCAAGGACAGGGATAATTCACCCCTCCACTTT.

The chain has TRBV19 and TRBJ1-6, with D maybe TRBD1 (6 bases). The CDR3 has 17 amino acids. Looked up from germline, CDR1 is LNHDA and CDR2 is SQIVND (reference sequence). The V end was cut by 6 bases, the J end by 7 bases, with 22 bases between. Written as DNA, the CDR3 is TGTGCCAGTAGGGGGGACAAGCGAGCACCCGAAAATTCACCCCTCCACTTT. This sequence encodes CASRGDKRAPENSPLHF.

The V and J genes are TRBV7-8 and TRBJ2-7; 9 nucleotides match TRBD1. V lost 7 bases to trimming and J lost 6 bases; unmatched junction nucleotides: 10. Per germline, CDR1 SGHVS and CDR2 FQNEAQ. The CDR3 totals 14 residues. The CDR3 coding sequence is TGTGCCAGCATGGGGGGACAGGGCCTTCGCGAGCAGTACTTC. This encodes CASMGGQGLREQYF.

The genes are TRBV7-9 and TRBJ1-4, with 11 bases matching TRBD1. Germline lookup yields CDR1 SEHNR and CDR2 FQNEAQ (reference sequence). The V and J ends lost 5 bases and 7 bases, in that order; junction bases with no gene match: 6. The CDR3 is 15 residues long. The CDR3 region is CASSPVGQGGEKLFF. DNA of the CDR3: TGTGCCAGCAGCCCAGTGGGACAGGGGGGTGAAAAACTGTTTTTT.

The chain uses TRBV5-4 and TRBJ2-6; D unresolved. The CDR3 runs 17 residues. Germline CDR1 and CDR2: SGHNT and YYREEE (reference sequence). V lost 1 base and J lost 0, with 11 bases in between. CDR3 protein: CASSLRPLDSGANVLTF. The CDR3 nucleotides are TGTGCCAGCAGCTTGCGTCCATTAGACTCTGGGGCCAACGTCCTGACTTTC.

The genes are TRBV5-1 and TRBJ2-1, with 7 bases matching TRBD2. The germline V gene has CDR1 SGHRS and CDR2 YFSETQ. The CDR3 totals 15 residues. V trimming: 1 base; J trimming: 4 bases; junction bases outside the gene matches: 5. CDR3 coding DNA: TGCGCCAGCAGCTTGTCGGCGGGGGTGTACAATGAGCAGTTCTTC. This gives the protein CASSLSAGVYNEQFF.

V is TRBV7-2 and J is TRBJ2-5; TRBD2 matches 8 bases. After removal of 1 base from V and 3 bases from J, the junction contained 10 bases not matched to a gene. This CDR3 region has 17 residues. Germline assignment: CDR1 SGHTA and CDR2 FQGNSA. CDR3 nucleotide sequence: TGTGCCAGCAGCTTAGGTGTCGGCGGGGGGTGGGAAGAGACCCAGTACTTC. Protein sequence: CASSLGVGGGWEETQYF.

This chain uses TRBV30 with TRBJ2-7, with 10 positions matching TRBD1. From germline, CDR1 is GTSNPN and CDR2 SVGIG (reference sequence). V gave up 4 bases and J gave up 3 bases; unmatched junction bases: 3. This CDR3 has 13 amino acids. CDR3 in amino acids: CAWNWDRGYEQYF. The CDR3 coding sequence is TGTGCCTGGAACTGGGACAGGGGCTACGAGCAGTACTTC.

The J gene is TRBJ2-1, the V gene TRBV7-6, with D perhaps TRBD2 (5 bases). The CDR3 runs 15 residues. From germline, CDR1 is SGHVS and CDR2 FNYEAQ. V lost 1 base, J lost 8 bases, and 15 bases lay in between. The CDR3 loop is CASSLVPSGRDEQFF. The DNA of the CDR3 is TGTGCCAGCAGCTTAGTCCCCAGCGGCCGGGATGAGCAGTTCTTC.